This TCR beta chain was captured in a study of T cell responses to AZD1222 COVID-19 vaccine. The overall study: Second doses at about 4 or about 12 weeks were pooled.

The data were produced by immunoSEQ multiplex PCR, yet TCRdb's version contains in-frame clones alone and is incomplete. The sample contains 100,000 to 150,000 clones, around nine tenths of which appear only once. The V end was cut by 10 bases, the J end by 4 bases, with 17 bases between. The CDR3 runs to 14 residues. Germline CDR1 reads LNHDA; CDR2 reads SQIVND (reference sequence). The study's findings and limits: Repertoires were sampled only after the peak T cell response. After two AZD1222 doses, spike-specific TCR breadth and depth rose versus day 0.

Note on this clone: Its antigen is unidentified.

The chain joins TRBV19 to TRBJ1-5; D is undetermined. The sample consisted of peripheral blood, taken on day 0 of AZD1222 vaccination. The sequence was collected from an adult in good health. CDR3 nucleotide sequence: TGTGCCACCCGGATCGGGAATGGGAATCAGCCCCAGCATTTT. This sequence encodes CATRIGNGNQPQHF.